The 6 T cell receptor beta chains reported below all come from one sample, sequenced in a study of T cells in Graves' hyperthyroidism and ophthalmopathy (dated by TCRdb to about 2019). Library construction relied on multiplex PCR. These reads were obtained on an Illumina HiSeq 2000. The TCR beta CDR3 regions were amplified from the RNA transcripts. The first round of RT-PCR for the TCR CDR3 was performed with the HTBI primer set and the Qiagen OneStep RT-PCR kit. The public reads were quality trimmed at Q25 with fastp and then assembled into clones with MiXCR by TCRdb, keeping productive beta chains. All rows with the same CDR3 protein become a single entry with the most common DNA and genes. Across this sample there are 600,000 or so distinct CDR3 sequences, with 13% to 15% seen only once. The ten largest clones represent around 7% of the sample. What was sequenced was blood. The receptors shown here come from a woman in her late teens or twenties with Graves' ophthalmopathy.

The chain has TRBV20-1 and TRBJ1-2; D not resolved. V lost 0 bases and J lost 2, with 10 bases in between. Germline V gene lookup returns CDR1 DFQATT and CDR2 SNEGSKA (reference sequence). The CDR3 extends over 14 amino acids. This chain's CDR3 is CSARERGFNYGYTF. CDR3 in DNA: TGCAGTGCTAGAGAGAGAGGGTTCAACTATGGCTACACCTTC.

V and J are TRBV24-1 and TRBJ1-2; D is possibly TRBD1 (5 bases). Germline-derived CDR1 and CDR2 are KGHDR and SFDVKD. This CDR3 is 14 amino acids long. Between the trimmed V and J ends, which lost 4 bases and 3 bases, there was a span of 11 bases. The CDR3 DNA sequence: TGTGCCACCAGTGACACCCGGGACGACTATGGCTACACCTTC. The encoded protein is CATSDTRDDYGYTF.

CDR3 nucleotides: TGTGCCAGCAGTTTAGCCCTAGGACAGGGCTATCAGCCCCAGCATTTT. Residues: CASSLALGQGYQPQHF. J is TRBJ1-5 and V is TRBV12-3 or TRBV12-4; 8 nucleotides match TRBD1. The CDR3 runs 16 residues. V was clipped by 0 bases and J by 5 bases; unmatched bases: 6.

This clonotype came up many times. The chain uses TRBV20-1 and TRBJ2-5; D not resolved. The germline gives CDR1 DFQATT, CDR2 SNEGSKA (reference sequence). The V end was cut by 5 bases, the J end by 2 bases, with 15 bases between. The length of the CDR3 is 14 residues. The DNA of the CDR3 is TGCAGTGCTTTACCACAGCCTCAACAAGAGACCCAGTACTTC. Translation: CSALPQPQQETQYF.

This clonotype has ten or more counts. V usage is TRBV7-3 and J usage is TRBJ2-3, with D perhaps matching TRBD2 (5 bases). Germline V CDR1 and CDR2: SGHTA, FQGTGA. CDR3 length: 15 amino acids. V was shortened by 2 bases and J by 1 base, with 10 bases between the two germline ends. CDR3: CASSLYTAGTDTQYF. DNA for the CDR3: TGTGCCAGCAGCTTATACACAGCGGGCACAGATACGCAGTATTTT.

This clonotype appeared many times. The V gene is TRBV20-1, the J gene TRBJ2-7; D is undetermined. Trimming cost V 6 bases and J 1 base, with 13 bases left between them. This CDR3 spans 13 amino acids. In germline, CDR1 is DFQATT, CDR2 SNEGSKA (reference sequence). The CDR3 protein is CSAPFLSSYEQYF. The CDR3 nucleotides are TGCAGTGCCCCATTTCTAAGTTCCTACGAGCAGTACTTC.